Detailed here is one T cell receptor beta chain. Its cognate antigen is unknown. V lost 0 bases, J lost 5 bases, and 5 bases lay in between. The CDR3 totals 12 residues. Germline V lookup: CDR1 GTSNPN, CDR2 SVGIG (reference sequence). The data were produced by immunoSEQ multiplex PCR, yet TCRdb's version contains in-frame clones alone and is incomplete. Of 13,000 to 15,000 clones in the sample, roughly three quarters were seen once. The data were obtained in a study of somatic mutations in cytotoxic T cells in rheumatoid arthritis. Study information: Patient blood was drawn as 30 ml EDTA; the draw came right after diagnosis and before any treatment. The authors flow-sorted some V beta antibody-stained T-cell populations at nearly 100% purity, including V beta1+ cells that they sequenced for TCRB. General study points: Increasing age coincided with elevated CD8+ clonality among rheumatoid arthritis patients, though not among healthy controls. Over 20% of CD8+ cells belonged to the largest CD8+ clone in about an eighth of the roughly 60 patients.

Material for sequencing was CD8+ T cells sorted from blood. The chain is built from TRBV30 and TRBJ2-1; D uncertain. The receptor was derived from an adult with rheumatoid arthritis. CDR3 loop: CAWSVGNNEQFF. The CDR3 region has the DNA TGTGCCTGGAGTGTGGGTAACAATGAGCAGTTCTTC.